This T cell receptor beta chain was captured by sequencing in a study of Graves' ophthalmopathy and Graves' hyperthyroidism. Study results and caveats: A majority of expanded thyroid clonotypes exceeding 0.001 frequency were likewise present in blood. A classifier, a 13-signature model, separated ophthalmopathy from stable hyperthyroidism with 87.88% sensitivity and around 83% specificity.

A note on this clonotype: The target antigen is unknown.

The authors amplified TCR beta CDR3 regions from RNA transcripts. A first-round RT-PCR used HTBI primers, followed by a second-round multiplex PCR. A single record per CDR3 protein comes from TCRdb applying MiXCR to the multiplex PCR reads. The data show roughly 1.1 million distinct CDR3 sequences, with less than 45% seen just once and over 8.5% held by the top ten. Germline assignment: CDR1 SEHNR and CDR2 FQNEAQ (reference sequence). This CDR3 contains 18 residues. The V end was cut by 3 bases, the J end by 2 bases, with 22 bases between. The sequence was obtained from an adult man with Graves' hyperthyroidism. J is TRBJ2-5 and V is TRBV7-9; D could derive from TRBD1 or TRBD2 (6 bases each). What was sequenced was peripheral blood or thyroid tissue (not recorded which). The CDR3 is CASSFGWAGGTQQETQYF. The CDR3 DNA sequence: TGTGCCAGCAGCTTCGGTTGGGCAGGCGGGACACAACAAGAGACCCAGTACTTC.